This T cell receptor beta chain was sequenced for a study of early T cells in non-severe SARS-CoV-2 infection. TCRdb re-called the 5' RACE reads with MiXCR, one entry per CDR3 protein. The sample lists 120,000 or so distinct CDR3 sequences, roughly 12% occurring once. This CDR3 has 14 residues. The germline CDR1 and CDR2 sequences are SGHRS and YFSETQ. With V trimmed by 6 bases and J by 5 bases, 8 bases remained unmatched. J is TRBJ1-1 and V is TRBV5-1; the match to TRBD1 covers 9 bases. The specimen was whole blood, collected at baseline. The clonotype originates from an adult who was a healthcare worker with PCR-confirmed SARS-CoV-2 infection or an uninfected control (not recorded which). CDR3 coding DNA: TGCGCCAGCACCCTGACAGGGGGAAGTACTGAAGCTTTCTTT. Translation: CASTLTGGSTEAFF.